This T cell receptor beta chain was profiled in a study of cytomegalovirus exposure and HLA in healthy donors. PCR used 60 Vbeta primers and 13 Jbeta primers. TCRdb's table, derived via immunoSEQ multiplex PCR, lists solely in-frame clones and lacks some. Of 70,000 to 90,000 clones in the sample, 60% to 80% were seen once. V was trimmed by 4 bases and J by 0 bases, leaving 13 bases between them. The length of the CDR3 is 15 residues. The germline V gene encodes CDR1 SGHRS and CDR2 YFSETQ. Sequencing was performed on PBMCs. The V call is TRBV5-1, the J call TRBJ1-1; weak D call: TRBD1 (6 bases). The receptor's source is a man aged 40-49 years in good health and CMV-seronegative. CDR3 sequence (DNA): TGCGCCAGCAGCGGTTCAGGGGTTATGAACACTGAAGCTTTCTTT. Translation gives CASSGSGVMNTEAFF.